The clone carrying this T cell receptor beta chain is a singleton in its sample. CDR3 length equals 19 residues. The V end was cut by 4 bases, the J end by 3 bases, with 29 bases between. Germline CDR1 SGHRS, CDR2 YFSETQ. The repertoire was sequenced with immunoSEQ multiplex PCR; TCRdb's copy has only in-frame clones and lacks some. This sample carries about 150,000 clones, approximately 90% of them seen once, and the ten largest clones take approximately 2.1%. These data originate in a study of blood T cell repertoires in COVID-19. Study at large: The origin of the acute and convalescent COVID-19 samples was the United States, Italy and Spain. Sample material is recorded as cDNA or gDNA derived from T cells, B-cell-depleted T cells, or PBMCs.

Sequencing input: peripheral blood. The clonotype originates from a man aged 50 or older who had recovered from COVID-19. The rearrangement uses TRBV5-1 and TRBJ2-7; possible D gene TRBD2, 6 bases. The CDR3 DNA follows: TGCGCCAGCAGCCCTCCCCGACTAGGTACCCATAAAACTAACTACGAGCAGTACTTC. Amino acids: CASSPPRLGTHKTNYEQYF.